This TCR beta chain was recovered during a study of blood T cell repertoires in COVID-19 (dated by TCRdb to 2020 to 2022). Regarding the complete study: The collaborator samples originated in the United States, Italy and Spain and spanned the acute and convalescent phases of COVID-19. The samples were drawn from two sources: the first 160 participants of the ongoing ImmuneRACE study, and 1,000 to 1,500 subjects contributed by 6 global collaborators. The prospective study material was composed of cDNA or gDNA derived from T cells, B-cell-depleted T cells, or PBMCs. A de-identified subject ID, COVID-19 status, age in years and sex were almost always included in the sample metadata. The repertoires were released in a freely available public database meant as a resource for research on the immune response to SARS-CoV-2. The dataset comprised deeply sampled blood TCRbeta repertoires from subjects exposed to, actively infected with, or recovered from COVID-19. Where available, HLA class I and class II types were obtained from metadata supplied by the sample provider rather than from assay-based typing. The paper's findings and limits, for the study overall: Clinical and demographic metadata were provided uncurated, with the amount varying by source and participant.

Whole blood was collected in K2EDTA tubes by collaborating institutions according to the institutions' own protocols. For TCRbeta analysis, collaborator samples were shipped as frozen whole blood, as isolated PBMCs, or as DNA extracted from either sample type. Ends trimmed: V by 6 bases, J by 6 bases; bases unmatched to a gene: 6. Per the germline V gene, LGHNA is the CDR1 and YSLEER is the CDR2. The CDR3 sequence holds 13 residues, the cysteine and phenylalanine included. Kept here is only the CDR3 DNA, which spans 39 bases and is read in frame from base 1. TCRbeta CDR3 regions were amplified from genomic DNA by means of the immunoSEQ Assay, a bias-controlled multiplex PCR. From the authors' description of their analysis: Within the assay, amplification of reference gene primers was used to estimate how many nucleated cells each sample contained. To quantify the absolute abundance of each unique TCRbeta CDR3 rearrangement, sequence reads were collapsed and filtered. For each sample, productive Simpson clonality was calculated as the square root of Simpson's diversity index over productive rearrangements. TCRdb took this table from immuneACCESS and kept in-frame rearrangements with V and J called. Such tables lack part of the clones; where checked against another copy, unresolved V genes explain under half of the gap, and the rest is unexplained. V and J calls and clone size follow that table, whereas D and trimming were derived from the DNA. Here the sample has some 130,000 clones; about 86% occur a single time. The leading ten clones occupy more than 7.5% of the sample.

A remark on this clone: No cognate antigen has been identified for it. Base qualities are not provided; no much larger clone lies one nucleotide away.

The chain uses TRBV4-3 and TRBJ2-3; 7 bases in between match TRBD2. The receptor was derived from a woman aged 60 to 75 with active or convalescent COVID-19. What was sequenced was peripheral blood. This receptor has the CDR3 CASSPTSLDTQYF. The DNA reads as follows: TGCGCCAGCAGTCCGACTAGCCTCGATACGCAGTATTTT.